Below, one T cell receptor beta chain is given with its context. These data belong to a study of control samples from healthy donors and cancer patients. Profiling relied on immunoSEQ multiplex PCR, and the TCRdb table lists in-frame clones only, not all of them. The table has around 70,000 clones, about 94% seen once; the top ten hold more than 2.5%. In germline, CDR1 is LNHDA, CDR2 SQIVND (reference sequence). The CDR3 sequence is 12 residues long. V lost 10 bases and J 4 bases, leaving 13 bases between the germline ends. The TCR was taken from a woman aged 30 to 39 in good health. Sequenced sample: blood. This chain uses TRBV19 with TRBJ1-1; D is undetermined. The CDR3: CATRDRVTEAFF. The CDR3 bases are TGTGCCACTAGAGATAGAGTCACTGAAGCTTTCTTT.